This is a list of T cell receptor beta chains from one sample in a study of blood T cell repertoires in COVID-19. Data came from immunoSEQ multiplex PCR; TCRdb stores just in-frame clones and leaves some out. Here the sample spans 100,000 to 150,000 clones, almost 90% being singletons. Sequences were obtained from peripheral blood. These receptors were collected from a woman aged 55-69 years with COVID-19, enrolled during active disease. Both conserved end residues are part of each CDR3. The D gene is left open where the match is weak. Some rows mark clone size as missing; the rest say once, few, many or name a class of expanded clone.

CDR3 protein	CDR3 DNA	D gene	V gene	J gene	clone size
CASSYPAGHPQETQYF	TGTGCCAGCAGTTACCCAGCGGGACACCCCCAAGAGACCCAGTACTTC	-	TRBV6-6	TRBJ2-5	-
CASSPRGVEAFF	TGTGCCAGCTCACCCAGGGGGGTTGAAGCTTTCTTT	TRBD1	TRBV18	TRBJ1-1	-
CASTRTGVEQFF	TGTGCCAGCACCAGAACAGGGGTTGAGCAGTTCTTC	TRBD1	TRBV6-6	TRBJ2-1	-
CASSLRLAGGPGNEQFF	TGTGCCAGCAGCCTCCGACTAGCGGGGGGCCCTGGGAATGAGCAGTTCTTC	TRBD2	TRBV9	TRBJ2-1	-
CASSVVEQNTEAFF	TGTGCCAGCAGCGTAGTGGAGCAGAACACTGAAGCTTTCTTT	-	TRBV9	TRBJ1-1	-
CASSSGTGGWEQYF	TGTGCCAGCAGCTCAGGGACAGGGGGTTGGGAGCAGTACTTC	TRBD1	TRBV7-2	TRBJ2-7	once
CSVGSAGDTGELFF	TGCAGCGTTGGCAGTGCGGGGGATACCGGGGAGCTGTTTTTT	TRBD2	TRBV29-1	TRBJ2-2	-
CASSSRRGLSYEQYF	TGTGCCAGCAGCTCACGGAGGGGTCTTTCCTACGAGCAGTACTTC	-	TRBV5-4	TRBJ2-7	-
CSAMQGADTQYF	TGCAGCGCTATGCAGGGGGCAGATACGCAGTATTTT	TRBD1	TRBV29-1	TRBJ2-3	-
CASSKGLWRRLGGYTF	TGTGCCAGCAGCAAGGGACTCTGGAGGCGTCTTGGCGGCTACACCTTC	-	TRBV21-1	TRBJ1-2	-
CASSPIRQGAYNEQFF	TGTGCCAGCAGCCCCATTAGACAGGGGGCCTACAATGAGCAGTTCTTC	TRBD1	TRBV7-7	TRBJ2-1	-
CASSRQAADSEAFF	TGTGCCAGTAGTCGACAGGCGGCGGACTCTGAAGCTTTCTTT	-	TRBV19	TRBJ1-1	-
CASSPKRRGQETQYF	TGTGCCAGCAGCCCCAAGCGAAGGGGACAAGAGACCCAGTACTTC	-	TRBV7-2	TRBJ2-5	-
CASSGGSSGNTIYF	TGTGCCAGCTCCGGAGGCTCCTCTGGAAACACCATATATTTT	-	TRBV7-3	TRBJ1-3	-
CASSLSRTGSHYEQYF	TGTGCCAGCAGTTTATCGAGGACGGGGTCACACTACGAGCAGTACTTC	-	TRBV27	TRBJ2-7	-
CASSPRGSGGAKETQYF	TGTGCCAGCAGTCCCCGGGGGAGCGGGGGGGCTAAGGAGACCCAGTACTTC	TRBD2	TRBV6-2/TRBV6-3	TRBJ2-5	once
CASSLPSRGEQYF	TGTGCCAGCAGCTTACCCTCTAGGGGCGAGCAGTACTTC	-	TRBV7-2	TRBJ2-7	-
CASSPSGVNGYTF	TGTGCCAGCTCACCGTCAGGGGTTAATGGCTACACCTTC	-	TRBV18	TRBJ1-2	-
CASSIDLAGAYTGELFF	TGTGCCAGTAGTATAGATCTAGCGGGGGCCTACACCGGGGAGCTGTTTTTT	TRBD2	TRBV19	TRBJ2-2	-
CASSFGTQGNYGYTF	TGCGCCAGCAGCTTTGGGACGCAGGGGAACTATGGCTACACCTTC	-	TRBV5-1	TRBJ1-2	once
CASAGGGGDGYTF	TGTGCCAGCGCCGGAGGAGGGGGCGACGGCTACACCTTC	TRBD1	TRBV25-1	TRBJ1-2	-
CASSQEDRTNQPQHF	TGTGCCAGCAGCCAAGAGGACAGGACGAATCAGCCCCAGCATTTT	TRBD1	TRBV4-2	TRBJ1-5	-
CATTPTGGTGELFF	TGTGCCACCACTCCCACAGGGGGCACCGGGGAGCTGTTTTTT	TRBD1	TRBV6-5	TRBJ2-2	-
CASSIREGVAGTQYF	TGTGCCAGCAGTATTCGGGAGGGGGTGGCGGGGACCCAGTACTTC	TRBD2	TRBV6-6	TRBJ2-5	-
CASSYSLVWSGRNGYTF	TGTGCCAGCAGTTACTCTCTTGTTTGGTCAGGGAGGAATGGCTACACCTTC	-	TRBV6-2/TRBV6-3	TRBJ1-2	-
CASSVKRTGGNQPQHF	TGTGCCAGCAGTGTTAAAAGGACAGGGGGCAATCAGCCCCAGCATTTT	TRBD1	TRBV6-1	TRBJ1-5	-
CAWNRGLNTEAFF	TGTGCCTGGAACAGGGGGCTGAACACTGAAGCTTTCTTT	TRBD1	TRBV30	TRBJ1-1	-
CASSTLRDRGGSTLHF	TGTGCCAGTAGTACACTTCGGGACAGGGGAGGCTCGACCCTCCACTTT	TRBD1	TRBV19	TRBJ1-6	-
CASRLTAALYSPLHF	TGTGCCAGCAGGTTAACAGCCGCACTTTATTCACCCCTCCACTTT	-	TRBV2	TRBJ1-6	-
CSALIGTEAFF	TGCAGTGCACTAATCGGGACTGAAGCTTTCTTT	-	TRBV20-1	TRBJ1-1	-